This T cell receptor beta chain was captured in a study of stem cell transplantation in POMP-related autoinflammatory disease. The germline V gene has CDR1 MNHEY and CDR2 SVGAGI. The CDR3 is 15 amino acids. V was cut by 5 bases and J by 4 bases, with 17 bases left in between. Produced via immunoSEQ multiplex PCR; TCRdb's table is partial and in-frame only. Of roughly 68,000 clones in the sample, roughly 93% were seen once. This clonotype was obtained from a human patient with POMP-related autoinflammation and immune dysregulation (PRAID). The graft donor may be the source of some T cells. The V gene is TRBV6-5, the J gene TRBJ1-2; D ambiguous. This material consisted of CD4+ T cells from PBMCs, taken after stem cell transplantation. The CDR3: CASSPSRPGSYGYTF. The CDR3 DNA reads as TGTGCCAGCAGTCCATCACGACCCGGTAGCTATGGCTACACCTTC.